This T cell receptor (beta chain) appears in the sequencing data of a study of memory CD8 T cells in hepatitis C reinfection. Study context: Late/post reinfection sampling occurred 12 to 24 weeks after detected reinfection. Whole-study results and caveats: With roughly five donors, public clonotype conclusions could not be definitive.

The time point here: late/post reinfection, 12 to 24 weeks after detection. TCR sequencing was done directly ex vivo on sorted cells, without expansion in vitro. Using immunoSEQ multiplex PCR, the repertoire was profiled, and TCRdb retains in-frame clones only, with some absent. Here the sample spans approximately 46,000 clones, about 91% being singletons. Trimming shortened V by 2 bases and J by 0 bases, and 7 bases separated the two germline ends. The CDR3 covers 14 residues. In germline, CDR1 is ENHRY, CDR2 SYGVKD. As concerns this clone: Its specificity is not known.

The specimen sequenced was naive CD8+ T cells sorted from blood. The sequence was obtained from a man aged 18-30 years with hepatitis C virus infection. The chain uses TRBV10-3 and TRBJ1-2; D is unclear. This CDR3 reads CAISEPRSNYGYTF. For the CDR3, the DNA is TGTGCCATCAGTGAGCCCCGGTCTAACTATGGCTACACCTTC.